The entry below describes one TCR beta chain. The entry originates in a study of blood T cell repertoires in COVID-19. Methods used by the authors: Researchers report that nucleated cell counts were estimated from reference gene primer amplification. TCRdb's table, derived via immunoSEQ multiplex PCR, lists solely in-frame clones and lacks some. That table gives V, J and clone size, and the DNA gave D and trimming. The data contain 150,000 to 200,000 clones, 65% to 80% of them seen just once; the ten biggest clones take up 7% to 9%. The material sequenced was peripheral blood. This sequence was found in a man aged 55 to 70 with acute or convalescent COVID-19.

CDR3 amino acids: CASSQYRGTGGYTF. The CDR3 bases are TGTGCCAGCAGCCAATATCGGGGGACCGGGGGCTACACCTTC. The chain carries TRBV3-1 (or the pseudogene TRBV3-2) and TRBJ1-2; a possible D gene is TRBD1 (5 bases). This CDR3 is 14 amino acids long. V gave up 2 bases and J gave up 8 bases, with 15 bases separating them. Germline V gene lookup returns CDR1 LGHDT and CDR2 YNNKEL (reference sequence).